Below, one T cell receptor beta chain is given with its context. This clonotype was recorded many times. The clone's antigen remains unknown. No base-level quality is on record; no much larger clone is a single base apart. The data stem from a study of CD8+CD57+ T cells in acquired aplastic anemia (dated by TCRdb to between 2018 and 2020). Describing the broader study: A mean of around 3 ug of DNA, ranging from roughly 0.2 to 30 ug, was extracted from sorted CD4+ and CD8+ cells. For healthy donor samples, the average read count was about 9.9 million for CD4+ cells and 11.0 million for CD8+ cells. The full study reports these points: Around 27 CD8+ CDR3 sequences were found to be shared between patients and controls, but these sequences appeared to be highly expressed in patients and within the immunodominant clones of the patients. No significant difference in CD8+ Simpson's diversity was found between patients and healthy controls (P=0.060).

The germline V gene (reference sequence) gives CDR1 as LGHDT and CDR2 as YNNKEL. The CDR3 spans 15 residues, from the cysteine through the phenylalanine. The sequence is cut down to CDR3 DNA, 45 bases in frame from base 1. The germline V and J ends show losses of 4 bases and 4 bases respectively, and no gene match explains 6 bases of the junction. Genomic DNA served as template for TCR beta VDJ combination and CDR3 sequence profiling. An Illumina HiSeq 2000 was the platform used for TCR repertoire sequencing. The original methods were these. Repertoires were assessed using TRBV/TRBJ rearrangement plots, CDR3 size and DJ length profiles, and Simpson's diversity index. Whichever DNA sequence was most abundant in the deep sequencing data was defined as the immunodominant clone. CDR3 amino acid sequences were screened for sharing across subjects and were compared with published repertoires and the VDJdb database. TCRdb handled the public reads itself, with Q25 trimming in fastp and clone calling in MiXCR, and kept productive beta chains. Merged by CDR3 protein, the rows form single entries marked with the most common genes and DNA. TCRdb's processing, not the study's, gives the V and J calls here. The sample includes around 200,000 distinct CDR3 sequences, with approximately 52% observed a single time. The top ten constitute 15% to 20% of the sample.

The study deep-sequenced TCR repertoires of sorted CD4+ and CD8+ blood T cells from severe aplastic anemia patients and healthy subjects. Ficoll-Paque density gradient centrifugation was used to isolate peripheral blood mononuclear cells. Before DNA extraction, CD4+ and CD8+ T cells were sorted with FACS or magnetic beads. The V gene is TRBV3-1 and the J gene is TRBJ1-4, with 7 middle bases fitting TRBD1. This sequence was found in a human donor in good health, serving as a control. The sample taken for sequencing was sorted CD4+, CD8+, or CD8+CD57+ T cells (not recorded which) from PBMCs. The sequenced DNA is TGTGCCAGCAGCCCGTCGACAGGGAATAATGAAAAACTGTTTTTT. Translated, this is CASSPSTGNNEKLFF.